What follows are 25 T cell receptor beta chains derived from one specimen sequenced in a study of long-term antiretroviral therapy in people with HIV. The libraries were made with immunoSEQ v3.0 at survey level. Produced via immunoSEQ multiplex PCR; TCRdb's table is partial and in-frame only. Of approximately 29,000 clones in the sample, roughly 87% were seen once. The sample consisted of unsorted PBMCs, taken 1.1 years after starting antiretroviral therapy. These receptors all come from a man aged 18 to 29 with HIV.

The V and J genes are TRBV7-9 and TRBJ1-3, with D uncertain. The V end was cut by 6 bases, the J end by 2 bases, with 11 bases between. The length of the CDR3 is 14 residues. Germline CDR1 and CDR2: SEHNR and FQNEAQ (reference sequence). For the CDR3, the DNA is TGTGCCAGCAGTCCAAGACGTACTGGAAACACCATATATTTT. It translates to CASSPRRTGNTIYF.

This clone was detected only once. The rearrangement links TRBV6-6 to TRBJ2-1; D tentatively fits TRBD1 or TRBD2 (6 bases each). Germline CDR1 is MNHNY and CDR2 is SVGAGI (reference sequence). This CDR3 contains 16 residues. V lost 4 bases and J lost 2, with 15 bases in between. CDR3 bases: TGTGCCAGCAGTTTGGCCCCGGGGGCCCCCTACAATGAGCAGTTCTTC. Its translation is CASSLAPGAPYNEQFF.

This clone was seen a single time. V usage is TRBV7-8 and J usage is TRBJ1-2; D is undetermined. Germline V CDR1 and CDR2: SGHVS, FQNEAQ. The CDR3 covers 13 residues. Trimming removed 0 bases from V and 6 bases from J, with 8 bases in between. The CDR3 sequence: CASSLARADGYTF. The CDR3 nucleotides are TGTGCCAGCAGCTTAGCACGGGCGGATGGCTACACCTTC.

The rearrangement uses TRBV7-2 and TRBJ2-1, with 15 bases that match TRBD2. V was clipped by 1 base and J by 2 bases; unmatched bases: 0. Germline CDR1 reads SGHTA; CDR2 reads FQGNSA. The CDR3 has 17 residues. CDR3 sequence: CASSLGTSGRAYNEQFF. In DNA form, the CDR3 reads TGTGCCAGCAGCTTAGGGACTAGCGGGAGGGCCTACAATGAGCAGTTCTTC.

The gene calls are TRBV6-5 and TRBJ2-7; 10 bases are shared with TRBD1. Trimming removed 6 bases from V and 4 bases from J; junction bases left unmatched: 0. Germline V gene lookup returns CDR1 MNHEY and CDR2 SVGAGI. The CDR3 totals 12 residues. CDR3 bases: TGTGCCAGCAGGGACAGGGGGTACGAGCAGTACTTC. Protein: CASRDRGYEQYF.

In this sample, this clone turned up a few times. The chain joins TRBV18 to TRBJ1-2; D unresolved. The CDR3 is 14 amino acids. The V gene's germline CDR1 is KGHSH and CDR2 LQKENI. Trimming removed 1 base at V and 4 bases at J, with 10 bases between. The CDR3 DNA is TGTGCCAGCTCACCACGTACAGAACCCTATGGCTACACCTTC. Translation: CASSPRTEPYGYTF.

The rearrangement uses TRBV19 and TRBJ2-1; D perhaps matches TRBD2 (6 bases). Germline CDR1 LNHDA, CDR2 SQIVND (reference sequence). V was cut by 5 bases and J by 1 base, with 12 bases left in between. This CDR3 contains 15 residues. The CDR3 is CASSSGSTSYNEQFF. CDR3 bases: TGTGCCAGTAGTTCCGGGAGTACTTCCTACAATGAGCAGTTCTTC.

The chain is built from TRBV7-8 and TRBJ1-3; no firm D call. This CDR3 comprises 14 residues. Germline lookup yields CDR1 SGHVS and CDR2 FQNEAQ. V was trimmed by 5 bases and J by 4 bases, leaving 12 bases between them. The CDR3 bases are TGTGCCAGCAGCCGAGCCGAGGTGGGAAACACCATATATTTT. This translates into CASSRAEVGNTIYF.

V and J are TRBV27 and TRBJ2-4, with 7 nucleotides matching TRBD2. This CDR3 has 13 amino acids. CDR1 MNHEY and CDR2 SMNVEV come from the germline V gene (reference sequence). J gave up 7 bases and V 10 bases, and 10 bases lay outside the gene matches. Here the CDR3 DNA reads TGTGCCACCTGGACTAGGTTGGGGAACATTCAGTACTTC. This sequence encodes CATWTRLGNIQYF.

The genes are TRBV30 and TRBJ2-7, with D tentatively TRBD1 or TRBD2 (5 bases each). This CDR3 contains 13 residues. Germline V gene data show CDR1 as GTSNPN and CDR2 as SVGIG (reference sequence). V shed 5 bases and J shed 4 bases, with 15 bases lying between them. The chain's CDR3 is CAWPSGGEYEQYF. The CDR3 DNA sequence: TGTGCCTGGCCCAGTGGGGGAGAATACGAGCAGTACTTC.

The chain carries TRBV15 and TRBJ2-1; tentative D call: TRBD2 (6 bases). Germline CDR1 reads LNHNV; CDR2 reads YYDKDF (reference sequence). Trimming shortened V by 1 base and J by 4 bases, and 20 bases separated the two germline ends. The CDR3 contains 18 residues. The CDR3 loop reads CATSRGAFRERRYNEQFF. CDR3 DNA: TGTGCCACCAGCAGAGGGGCCTTTCGGGAGCGGAGGTACAATGAGCAGTTCTTC.

The chain is built from TRBV27 and TRBJ2-1; the D is unclear. Trimming pared 5 bases from V and 6 bases from J, leaving 11 bases between. CDR1 is MNHEY and CDR2 is SMNVEV in the germline V gene (reference sequence). This CDR3 region has 13 residues. In nucleotides, the CDR3 is TGTGCCAGCAGTCCTCTAGTGGCCAATGAGCAGTTCTTC. Its translation is CASSPLVANEQFF.

The rearrangement uses TRBV14 and TRBJ2-7; weak D call: TRBD2 (6 bases). Trimming pared 3 bases from V and 3 bases from J, leaving 12 bases between. Germline V CDR1 and CDR2: SGHDN, FVKESK. The CDR3 sequence is 14 residues long. The CDR3 protein is CASSHSGGYYEQYF. The CDR3 DNA follows: TGTGCCAGCAGCCACTCCGGGGGTTACTACGAGCAGTACTTC.

CDR3 nucleotides: TGTGCCAGCAGTGAACTAGCGGGTAGTTCAGATACGCAGTATTTT. Translated, it gives CASSELAGSSDTQYF. The genes are TRBV6-4 and TRBJ2-3; 9 positions agree with TRBD2. The germline V gene has CDR1 MRHNA and CDR2 SNTAGT. CDR3 size: 15 residues. V was pared by 3 bases and J by 4 bases, with 5 bases of the junction left unmatched.

The V gene is TRBV4-2, the J gene TRBJ1-2; D is possibly TRBD1 (6 bases). The CDR3 is 17 residues long. V was cut by 2 bases and J by 8 bases, with 24 bases left in between. In germline, CDR1 is LGHNA, CDR2 YNFKEQ. CDR3 sequence: CASSQSSPGTGLVGYTF. Here the CDR3 DNA reads TGTGCCAGCAGCCAATCGTCCCCGGGAACAGGGTTGGTAGGCTACACCTTC.

The V call is TRBV4-1, the J call TRBJ1-3, with D unclear. V was pared by 0 bases and J by 0 bases, with 15 bases between. The germline V gene encodes CDR1 MGHRA and CDR2 YSYEKL. This CDR3 is built from 18 residues. The CDR3 nucleotides are TGCGCCAGCAGCCAAGATCTGGGGTCCTGGCGCTCTGGAAACACCATATATTTT. Amino acids: CASSQDLGSWRSGNTIYF.

This clone showed up just a few times. The rearrangement links TRBV29-1 to TRBJ2-7; D possibly corresponds to TRBD1 (6 bases). The CDR3 totals 15 residues. V was cut by 5 bases and J by 0 bases, with 17 bases left in between. The germline V gene has CDR1 SQVTM and CDR2 ANQGSEA. The CDR3 here is CSVLGLSDSSYEQYF. The CDR3 DNA reads TGCAGCGTTCTGGGTCTATCGGACAGCTCCTACGAGCAGTACTTC.

The chain couples TRBV6-1 to TRBJ2-7; 10 nucleotides line up with TRBD2. The ends lost 3 bases at V and 4 bases at J; junction bases unmatched: 3. The V gene's germline CDR1 is MNHNS and CDR2 SASEGT. This CDR3 is built from 14 residues. CDR3 coding DNA: TGTGCCAGCAGTGAGGTAGCGGGAGGATACGAGCAGTACTTC. This encodes CASSEVAGGYEQYF.

The rearrangement links TRBV5-6 to TRBJ1-2; 11 positions match TRBD1. The CDR3 sequence is 15 residues long. Germline V gene sequence: CDR1 SGHDT, CDR2 YYEEEE. The V segment lost 4 bases and the J segment 3 bases; nucleotides outside the gene matches: 5. The CDR3 DNA reads as TGTGCCAGCAGCCGCGGACAGGGGGCGGACTATGGCTACACCTTC. Its translation is CASSRGQGADYGYTF.

V is TRBV7-2 and J is TRBJ2-7; 10 bases are shared with TRBD2. J was trimmed by 4 bases and V by 5 bases; bases with no gene match: 14. The CDR3 has 17 amino acids. Germline CDR1 reads SGHTA; CDR2 reads FQGNSA. CDR3 DNA: TGTGCCAGCAGCCCCCCGGTACTAGCGGGATTCGAGTACGAGCAGTACTTC. Protein: CASSPPVLAGFEYEQYF. Together with reference TRBV7-2 and TRBJ2-7, the CDR3 gives the full variable domain: GAGVSQSPSNKVTEKGKDVELRCDPISGHTALYWYRQSLGQGLEFLIYFQGNSAPDKSGLPSDRFSAERTGGSVSTLTIQRTQQEDSAVYLCASSPPVLAGFEYEQYFGPGTRLTVT.

V is TRBV6-1 and J is TRBJ2-6; D is perhaps TRBD1 (6 bases). This CDR3 has 17 amino acids. V shed 3 bases and J shed 0 bases, with 12 bases lying between them. Germline CDR1 MNHNS, CDR2 SASEGT. The CDR3 coding sequence is TGTGCCAGCAGTGATCTGGGGGCCCACTCTGGGGCCAACGTCCTGACTTTC. Its protein product is CASSDLGAHSGANVLTF.

V and J are TRBV4-1 and TRBJ1-4; D is possibly TRBD1 (5 bases). V shed 3 bases and J shed 3 bases, with 14 bases lying between them. This CDR3 is built from 16 residues. Germline CDR1 reads MGHRA; CDR2 reads YSYEKL. CDR3 loop: CASSHPRVTANEKLFF. The CDR3 region has the DNA TGCGCCAGCAGCCATCCCAGGGTGACGGCTAATGAAAAACTGTTTTTT.

The V call is TRBV27, the J call TRBJ2-1; TRBD2 aligns across 8 bases. From germline, CDR1 is MNHEY and CDR2 SMNVEV (reference sequence). This CDR3 is 14 amino acids long. Trimming cost V 6 bases and J 6 bases; bases outside gene matches: 7. The CDR3 DNA sequence: TGTGCCAGCAGGGCGGGGGGAGCGGCCAATGAGCAGTTCTTC. The encoded protein is CASRAGGAANEQFF.

This clone was detected only once. The chain recombines TRBV6-1 with TRBJ1-1, with D uncertain. The germline gives CDR1 MNHNS, CDR2 SASEGT. This CDR3 region has 13 residues. Trimming pared 9 bases from V and 1 base from J, leaving 12 bases between. The CDR3 bases are TGTGCCAGTTCTAGTGGTGGGAACACTGAAGCTTTCTTT. Its protein product is CASSSGGNTEAFF.

This chain joins TRBV15 and TRBJ2-3, with 7 bases aligning to TRBD1. The CDR3 totals 17 residues. V was clipped by 8 bases and J by 0 bases; unmatched bases: 14. From germline, CDR1 is LNHNV and CDR2 YYDKDF (reference sequence). CDR3 in amino acids: CATRHSKGGKSTDTQYF. CDR3 nucleotides: TGTGCCACCCGTCACTCGAAAGGGGGCAAGAGCACAGATACGCAGTATTTT.